This note documents a single T cell receptor (beta chain) sequence. Its antigen remains unknown. The record originates from a study of cytomegalovirus exposure and HLA in healthy donors. Per the germline V gene, CDR1 is SGHTA and CDR2 is FQGTGA. The CDR3 length is 13 residues. V lost 4 bases and J lost 1, with 7 bases in between. TCRdb's copy holds only in-frame clones and misses some; the assay was immunoSEQ multiplex PCR. The table lists around 140,000 clones, roughly nine tenths of them singletons. The study's findings and limits: There were a few CMV-associated chains whose specificity for CMV antigens was confirmed in vitro.

The source is a woman under 30 in good health and CMV-seronegative. The gene calls are TRBV7-3 and TRBJ1-1, with no clear D. Material for sequencing was PBMCs. CDR3 loop: CASSSGENTEAFF. The CDR3, as DNA: TGTGCCAGCAGCTCCGGGGAGAACACTGAAGCTTTCTTT.